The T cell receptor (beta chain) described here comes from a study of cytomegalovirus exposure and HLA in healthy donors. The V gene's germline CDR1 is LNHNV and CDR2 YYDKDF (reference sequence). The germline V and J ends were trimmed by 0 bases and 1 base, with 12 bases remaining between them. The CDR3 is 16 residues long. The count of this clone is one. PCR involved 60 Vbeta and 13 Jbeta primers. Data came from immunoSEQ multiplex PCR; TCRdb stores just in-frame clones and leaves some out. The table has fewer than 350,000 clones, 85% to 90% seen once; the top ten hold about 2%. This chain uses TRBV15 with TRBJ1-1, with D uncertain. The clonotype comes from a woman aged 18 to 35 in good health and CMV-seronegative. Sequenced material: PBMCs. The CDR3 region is CATSRDPLNSNTEAFF. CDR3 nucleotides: TGTGCCACCAGCAGAGATCCGCTAAATTCGAACACTGAAGCTTTCTTT.